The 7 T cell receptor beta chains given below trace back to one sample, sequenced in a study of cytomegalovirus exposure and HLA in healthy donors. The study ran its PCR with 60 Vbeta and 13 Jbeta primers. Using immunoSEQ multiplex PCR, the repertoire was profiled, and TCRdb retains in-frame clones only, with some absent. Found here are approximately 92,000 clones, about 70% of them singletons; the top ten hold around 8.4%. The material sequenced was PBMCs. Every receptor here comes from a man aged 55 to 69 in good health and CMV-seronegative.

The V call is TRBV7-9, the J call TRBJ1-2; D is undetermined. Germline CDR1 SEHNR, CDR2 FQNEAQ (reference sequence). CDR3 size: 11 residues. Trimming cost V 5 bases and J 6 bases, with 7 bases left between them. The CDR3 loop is CASSNTDGYTF. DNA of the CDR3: TGTGCCAGCAGCAATACAGATGGCTACACCTTC.

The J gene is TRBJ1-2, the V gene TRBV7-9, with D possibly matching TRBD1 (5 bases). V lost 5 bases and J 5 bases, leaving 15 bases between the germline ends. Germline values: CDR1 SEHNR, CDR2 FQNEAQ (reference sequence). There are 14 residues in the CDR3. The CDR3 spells CASSNRGGRYGYTF. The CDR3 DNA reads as TGTGCCAGCAGCAACCGGGGGGGGAGGTATGGCTACACCTTC.

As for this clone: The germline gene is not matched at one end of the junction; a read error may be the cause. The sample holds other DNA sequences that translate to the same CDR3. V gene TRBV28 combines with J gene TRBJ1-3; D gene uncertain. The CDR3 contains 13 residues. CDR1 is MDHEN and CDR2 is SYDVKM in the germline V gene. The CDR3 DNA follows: TGCGCCACCAGACAAAGCTCTGGAAACACCATATATTTT. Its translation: CATRQSSGNTIYF.

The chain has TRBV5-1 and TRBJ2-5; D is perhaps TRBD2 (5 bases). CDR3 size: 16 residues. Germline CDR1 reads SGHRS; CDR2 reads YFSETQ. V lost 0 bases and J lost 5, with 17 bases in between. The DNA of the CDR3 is TGCGCCAGCAGCTTGGGAACTCCTTCTGGCGGGGAGACCCAGTACTTC. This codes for CASSLGTPSGGETQYF.

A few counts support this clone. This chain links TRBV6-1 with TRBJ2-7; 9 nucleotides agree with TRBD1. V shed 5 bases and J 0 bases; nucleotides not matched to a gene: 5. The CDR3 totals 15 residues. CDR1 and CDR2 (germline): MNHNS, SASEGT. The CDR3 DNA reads TGTGCCAGCAGTCTGACAGGGGGAAGCTCCTACGAGCAGTACTTC. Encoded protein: CASSLTGGSSYEQYF.

The CDR3 coding sequence is TGTGCCTGGAGTGGGGGCACTGGAAACACCATATATTTT. Encoded protein: CAWSGGTGNTIYF. The gene calls are TRBV30 and TRBJ1-3; possibly TRBD1 for D (5 bases). The V gene lost 1 base and the J gene lost 2 bases, with 6 bases spanning the gap. The germline V gene has CDR1 GTSNPN and CDR2 SVGIG (reference sequence). This CDR3 spans 13 amino acids.

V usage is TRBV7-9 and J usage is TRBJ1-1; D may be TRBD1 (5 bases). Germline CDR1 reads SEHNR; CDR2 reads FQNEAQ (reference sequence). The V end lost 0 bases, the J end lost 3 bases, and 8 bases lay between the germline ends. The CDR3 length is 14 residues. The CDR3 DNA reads TGTGCCAGCAGCTTAGCGCCGGGGGACACTGAAGCTTTCTTT. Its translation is CASSLAPGDTEAFF.